This T cell receptor (beta chain) was observed in a study of cytomegalovirus exposure and HLA in healthy donors (dated by TCRdb to the late 2010s). About the full investigation: According to a later analysis, the roughly 130 validation repertoires were produced on the same platform as the 700 or so repertoires of the first cohort. A separate validation cohort of approximately 130 different subjects was used in addition to the 666-subject first cohort. To predict cytomegalovirus infection status, the study combined high-throughput TCR immunosequencing, statistical association of individual TCRs with disease status, and machine learning. The aim of the study was to test whether cataloging public T cell receptors could identify signatures of past pathogen exposure. Overall study outcomes, separate from this receptor: Cytomegalovirus status was reported to be diagnosed by the classifier with high specificity and sensitivity in both the original and validation cohorts. Most TCR sequences were observed very rarely across donors, whereas some public TCRs were present in many individuals. A few of the identified cytomegalovirus-associated TCR beta chains were confirmed in vitro to be specific for cytomegalovirus antigens. The study listed over 150 TCR beta chains as associated with cytomegalovirus. A later analysis had no HLA typing for the validation cohort, so co-occurrence there was scored across all 110 or so repertoires. According to the authors, the approach could potentially be generalized to other disease states and immunological phenotypes. In a later analysis, TCRs clustered in the first cohort were found to also tend to co-occur in the 110 or so validation repertoires, with about 93% of cluster scores above 0.

This clone has a handful of counts. Its antigen is currently not known. Base qualities are not at hand, and no much larger clone is one base apart. CDR1 and CDR2 are drawn from the germline V gene: KGHSH, LQKENI. V sheds 1 base and J sheds 5 bases, leaving 9 bases between their ends. The CDR3, cysteine through phenylalanine, is 13 amino acids long. CDR3 DNA only is kept here, 39 bases in frame from base 1. The donors were included in the validation cohort of approximately 130 subjects, a group kept apart from the approximately 690-subject first cohort. The library was obtained by the immunoSEQ multiplex PCR assay. The authors' analysis ran thus. A statistical classification framework was built for diagnosing cytomegalovirus status from the catalog of TCR beta chain sequences. Held by TCRdb, this immuneACCESS table contains in-frame sequences only and omits some clones. Under half of the omission traces to an unresolved V gene where checked; the cause of the rest is unknown. V and J calls and clone size are copied from that table; D and trimming were computed from the DNA. The sample records around 99,000 clones, roughly 90% of which are singletons. The leading ten clones occupy 2% to 2.5% of the sample.

The source is a woman under 30 in good health and CMV-seronegative. The V and J genes are TRBV18 and TRBJ2-7; TRBD1 is a weak D gene call, 5 bases matching. Sequencing was carried out using PBMCs. The CDR3 reads as follows: CASSPHVQDEQYF. The DNA is as follows: TGTGCCAGCTCACCACATGTACAGGACGAGCAGTACTTC.